The source of this TCR beta chain is a study of vaccination and CD4 T cells after COVID-19. As for this clonotype: The antigen remains unidentified.

Overall study findings and caveats: Spike mono-reactivity was evident in 304 of the 307 vaccine-specific clones derived from convalescent patients.

An Oncomine TCR Beta short-read assay was used to sequence the DNA from cultured CD4+ T cells. TCRdb re-derived calls from the PCR reads in MiXCR, one entry per CDR3 protein. This table has some 5,300 distinct CDR3 sequences, over 35% appearing once. The treatment here: roughly 10-day PBMC culture with coronavirus spike peptide pools or control peptides (ViraFEST assay). ViraFEST relied on peptide pools to expand antigen-specific T cells; the TCRs were sequenced afterward. Positive PCR dates spanned March to December 2020, predating US Alpha, Beta and Delta variants. This receptor was identified in a human donor who had recovered from COVID-19. The specimen was CD4+ T cells from blood, cultured in vitro.

CDR3 region: CASSQGPTQYF. The CDR3 DNA sequence: TGTGCCAGCAGCCAAGGACCTACGCAGTATTTT. This chain connects TRBV14 to TRBJ2-3, with D hard to call. Trimming left V 1 base short and J 8 bases short, with 4 bases between. Germline assignment: CDR1 SGHDN and CDR2 FVKESK. The CDR3 totals 11 residues.